The entry below gives a single T cell receptor (beta chain) sequence along with its context. Its antigen remains undetermined. The input lacks base qualities; no much larger clone sits a single base away. The sequencer listed for this sample is Illumina HiSeq 2000. Multiplex PCR amplification was used to generate the TCR beta chain libraries. The amplified TCR beta chain products were analyzed by high-throughput sequencing. In-frame beta chains were kept once TCRdb had trimmed the public reads at Q25 with fastp and called clones with MiXCR. Rows are unified per CDR3 protein, each entry keeping the most common DNA and genes. A total of about 180,000 distinct CDR3 sequences appear in this sample, 25% to 40% of them only once. 3% to 4.5% of the sample is held by the ten biggest clonotypes. The lymph node samples were taken from the axillary draining lymph nodes of breast cancer patients. The data belong to a study of breast tumors, draining lymph nodes, adjacent tissues listed by TCRdb under 2016. About the study as a whole: TCR beta repertoires were compared across tumor, adjacent nontumor tissue and axillary lymph nodes obtained from breast cancer patients. The study was designed to assess the relationships and possible T-cell exchange between tumor, surrounding tissue and draining lymph node repertoires in human breast cancer.

The study at large found these results: T-cell repertoire diversity in tumors was found to be lower than in lymph nodes but higher than in nontumor tissue, and preferential V and J gene usage was observed. The data were considered consistent with most tumor T cells being derived from the lymph node and subsequently expanding within tumor tissue. Rather than being directly demonstrated, the conclusion that tumor T cells originate in lymph nodes was presented as consistent with a hypothesis. Tumor and nontumor tissue repertoires were found to be significantly more similar in luminal-like than in basal-like breast cancer.

Germline trimming: 6 bases from V, 7 bases from J; junction bases outside gene matches: 8. As encoded in the germline V gene (reference sequence), CDR1 is DFQATT while CDR2 is SNEGSKA. Its CDR3 holds 15 amino acids, cysteine through phenylalanine. Only the CDR3 portion is preserved as DNA: 45 bases, with reading frame beginning at the first base. The V gene is TRBV20-1 and the J gene is TRBJ2-1; TRBD2 aligns with 14 central bases. Sequences were obtained from axillary lymph node tissue. This clonotype was sampled from a female donor with breast cancer. Some clones in this sample may be carry-over from other donors' samples. The CDR3 amino acid sequence is: CSANRLAGGPNEQFF. In nucleotide form, the sequence is TGCAGTGCAAACCGACTAGCGGGGGGGCCTAATGAGCAGTTCTTC.